This T cell receptor (beta chain) emerged from a study of T cell changes during pregnancy in multiple sclerosis. This clone came up a few times. Using immunoSEQ multiplex PCR, the repertoire was profiled, and TCRdb retains in-frame clones only, with some absent. Of tens of thousands of clones listed, 90% to 95% are singletons. There are 16 residues in the CDR3. Germline CDR1 and CDR2: LGHNA and YSLEER. V was clipped by 4 bases and J by 4 bases, with 19 bases between them. The sequenced sample was CD8+ T cells from peripheral blood mononuclear cells, obtained in the second trimester of pregnancy. This clonotype was obtained from a female donor with multiple sclerosis, enrolled in a pregnancy study. The chain employs TRBV4-3 and TRBJ2-5; possibly TRBD1 for D (5 bases). CDR3: CASSPQTNVGRETQYF. As DNA, the CDR3 is TGCGCCAGCAGCCCCCAGACGAACGTGGGGCGAGAGACCCAGTACTTC.